What follows are 13 T cell receptor beta chains derived from one specimen sequenced in a study of blood T cell repertoires in COVID-19. Clones were read by immunoSEQ multiplex PCR, and TCRdb kept only the in-frame ones, dropping some. This sample has 70,000 to 75,000 clones; 65% to 85% occur once, and the top ten carry around 4.8%. Material: peripheral blood. Receptor source: a woman aged 80 or over with active or convalescent COVID-19.

The rearrangement joins TRBV5-1 to TRBJ2-1; the match to TRBD2 covers 8 bases. CDR3 length equals 16 residues. The V gene's germline CDR1 is SGHRS and CDR2 YFSETQ. V lost 4 bases, J lost 0 bases, and 6 bases stayed unmatched. The DNA for the CDR3 is TGCGCCAGCAGCCTACTGAGCGGGAGCTCCTACAATGAGCAGTTCTTC. Its translation: CASSLLSGSSYNEQFF. The variable domain in full, completed from reference TRBV5-1 and TRBJ2-1, reads KAGVTQTPRYLIKTRGQQVTLSCSPISGHRSVSWYQQTPGQGLQFLFEYFSETQRNKGNFPGRFSGRQFSNSRSEMNVSTLELGDSALYLCASSLLSGSSYNEQFFGPGTRLTVL.

The V gene is TRBV6-5, the J gene TRBJ2-7; weak D call: TRBD2 (6 bases). Trimming cost V 2 bases and J 7 bases, with 6 bases left between them. This CDR3 region has 11 residues. The germline V gene has CDR1 MNHEY and CDR2 SVGAGI. CDR3 sequence (DNA): TGTGCCAGCAGTTACGGAGGGGAGCAGTACTTC. Translation: CASSYGGEQYF.

This chain joins TRBV6-5 and TRBJ2-7; 9 bases agree with TRBD2. The germline CDR1 and CDR2 sequences are MNHEY and SVGAGI. This CDR3 region has 15 residues. V trimming: 6 bases; J trimming: 0 bases; junction bases outside the gene matches: 6. The CDR3 here is CASSPSSGSSYEQYF. DNA of the CDR3: TGTGCCAGCAGCCCCAGTAGCGGGAGCTCCTACGAGCAGTACTTC.

The gene calls are TRBV7-2 and TRBJ2-1; 8 bases match TRBD2. The CDR3 extends over 16 amino acids. Germline CDR1 is SGHTA and CDR2 is FQGNSA. The V and J ends lost 1 base and 5 bases, in that order; junction bases with no gene match: 7. The CDR3 sequence: CASSLGGGRQNNEQFF. The CDR3 nucleotides read TGTGCCAGCAGCTTAGGGGGCGGGAGGCAAAACAATGAGCAGTTCTTC.

The gene calls are TRBV19 and TRBJ2-1; TRBD1 matches 12 bases. The CDR3 spans 16 residues. Losses at the gene ends were 5 bases for V and 9 bases for J; bases not matched to a gene: 11. Germline V gene data show CDR1 as LNHDA and CDR2 as SQIVND (reference sequence). The CDR3 sequence: CASSLLAGTGGTEQFF. The DNA for the CDR3 is TGTGCCAGTAGTCTCCTAGCCGGGACAGGGGGCACTGAGCAGTTCTTC.

The chain links TRBV23-1 to TRBJ1-5, with 10 nucleotides matching TRBD1. TRBV23-1 is given ORF status, its function remaining uncertain. The CDR3 loop spans 16 amino acids. With V trimmed by 3 bases and J by 6 bases, 8 bases remained unmatched. CDR3 amino acids: CASSQLDRGVGQPQHF. For the CDR3, the DNA is TGCGCCAGCAGTCAGCTGGACAGGGGGGTGGGTCAGCCCCAGCATTTT.

The chain has TRBV7-2 and TRBJ2-3; 9 nucleotides match TRBD2. The CDR3 sequence is 19 residues long. V was clipped by 0 bases and J by 0 bases; unmatched bases: 10. Germline V lookup: CDR1 SGHTA, CDR2 FQGNSA. This chain's CDR3 is CASSLAPFVAGASTDTQYF. The CDR3 coding sequence is TGTGCCAGCAGCTTAGCGCCTTTTGTAGCGGGGGCTAGCACAGATACGCAGTATTTT. Using reference TRBV7-2 and TRBJ2-3 for the parts outside the CDR3, the full variable domain is GAGVSQSPSNKVTEKGKDVELRCDPISGHTALYWYRQSLGQGLEFLIYFQGNSAPDKSGLPSDRFSAERTGGSVSTLTIQRTQQEDSAVYLCASSLAPFVAGASTDTQYFGPGTRLTVL.

V gene TRBV28 combines with J gene TRBJ1-3, with a weak D call TRBD1 (5 bases). The germline V and J ends were trimmed by 3 bases and 4 bases, with 13 bases remaining between them. From germline, CDR1 is MDHEN and CDR2 SYDVKM. The CDR3 totals 15 residues. CDR3 in amino acids: CASSFQQASGNTIYF. The CDR3 coding sequence is TGTGCCAGCAGTTTTCAACAGGCCTCGGGAAACACCATATATTTT.

This chain links TRBV18 with TRBJ2-3; no clear D. With 3 bases removed from V and 3 bases from J, the gap between germline ends came to 4 bases. CDR1 KGHSH and CDR2 LQKENI come from the germline V gene. This CDR3 is built from 12 residues. Here the CDR3 DNA reads TGTGCCAGCTCACCGTCGACAGATACGCAGTATTTT. It yields the protein CASSPSTDTQYF.

This clone was detected only a few times. The CDR3 DNA reads TGCGCCAGCAGCCTCGCTATAAATGAAAAACTGTTTTTT. Translating gives CASSLAINEKLFF. J is TRBJ1-4 and V is TRBV5-1; D is undetermined. Trimming left V 4 bases short and J 5 bases short, with 9 bases between. CDR1 is SGHRS and CDR2 is YFSETQ in the germline V gene. This CDR3 contains 13 residues.

The chain carries TRBV5-5 and TRBJ2-3; tentatively, D is TRBD2 (5 bases). The CDR3 runs to 18 residues. V shed 0 bases and J shed 1 base, with 18 bases lying between them. CDR1 is SGHKS, CDR2 YYEKEE, per germline (reference sequence). The CDR3 nucleotides are TGTGCCAGCAGCTTGGCAGGAGGTCTAGGGTCAGGCACAGATACGCAGTATTTT. Amino acids: CASSLAGGLGSGTDTQYF.

The gene calls are TRBV5-1 and TRBJ2-2, with D possibly matching TRBD2 (7 bases). The CDR3 totals 19 residues. Looked up from germline, CDR1 is SGHRS and CDR2 is YFSETQ. Trimming cost V 2 bases and J 1 base, with 21 bases left between them. The CDR3 sequence: CASSFISGGPILNTGELFF. The DNA for the CDR3 is TGCGCCAGCAGCTTTATTTCGGGGGGCCCAATCCTGAACACCGGGGAGCTGTTTTTT.

The gene calls are TRBV29-1 and TRBJ2-2, with a possible D match to TRBD1 (5 bases). Trimming removed 2 bases from V and 6 bases from J, with 13 bases in between. This CDR3 is 14 amino acids long. CDR1 is SQVTM and CDR2 is ANQGSEA in the germline V gene. The chain's CDR3 is CSVESLRVAGELFF. The CDR3 coding sequence is TGCAGCGTTGAATCGCTCAGGGTTGCCGGGGAGCTGTTTTTT.